The clone carrying this T cell receptor (beta chain) was seen a single time. Clones were sequenced by immunoSEQ multiplex PCR, and TCRdb holds only the in-frame ones, with some missing. The sample holds around 6,000 clones, around three quarters seen once. This specimen belongs to a study of control samples from healthy donors and cancer patients. J was trimmed by 5 bases and V by 8 bases; bases with no gene match: 8. Per germline, CDR1 SEHNR and CDR2 FQNEAQ (reference sequence). The CDR3 loop spans 14 amino acids. Material: formalin-fixed, paraffin-embedded tissue. The chain combines TRBV7-9 with TRBJ2-5; 10 nucleotides agree with TRBD1. This clonotype originated in a male donor with melanoma. The CDR3 sequence: CASYWTGGSETQYF. The CDR3, as DNA: TGTGCCAGCTACTGGACAGGGGGTTCGGAGACCCAGTACTTC.